Below are 20 T cell receptor beta chains sequenced from a single sample in a study of cytomegalovirus exposure and HLA in healthy donors. Vbeta (60) and Jbeta (13) primers were used in the PCR. Here immunoSEQ multiplex PCR was the method, and the copy in TCRdb shows in-frame clones only, minus some. The sample shows 95,000 to 150,000 clones, about 80% of them seen only once. The sequenced sample was PBMCs. The source of these receptors is a man aged 55 to 70 in good health and CMV-seropositive.

This clone has just a few counts. The rearrangement links TRBV11-2 to TRBJ2-1, with TRBD2 identical over 9 bases. CDR1 SGHAT and CDR2 FQNNGV come from the germline V gene. This CDR3 comprises 14 residues. The junction had 5 bases not matched to a gene; V was cut back by 9 bases and J by 2 bases. The CDR3: CASQSGGPYNEQFF. CDR3 in DNA: TGTGCCAGTCAAAGCGGGGGGCCCTACAATGAGCAGTTCTTC. Using reference TRBV11-2 and TRBJ2-1 for the parts outside the CDR3, the full variable domain is EAGVAQSPRYKIIEKRQSVAFWCNPISGHATLYWYQQILGQGPKLLIQFQNNGVVDDSQLPKDRFSAERLKGVDSTLKIQPAKLEDSAVYLCASQSGGPYNEQFFGPGTRLTVL.

V gene TRBV12-1 combines with J gene TRBJ1-4. TRBV12-1 is assigned pseudogene status. The CDR3 has 17 residues. The CDR3 DNA follows: TGTGCCAGCAGCTTTGTCCGTAATAGGGACGGGGAGGGAAAAACTGTTTTT. Amino acid sequence: CASSFVRNRDGEGKTVF.

This sequence joins TRBV10-1 and TRBJ2-7; the D gene is possibly TRBD1 (6 bases). Germline CDR1 reads WNHNN; CDR2 reads SYGVQD (reference sequence). The CDR3 spans 15 residues. With 4 bases removed from V and 0 bases from J, the gap between germline ends came to 13 bases. CDR3 amino acids: CASSGGQVSSYEQYF. The DNA of the CDR3 is TGCGCCAGCAGTGGGGGGCAGGTAAGCTCCTACGAGCAGTACTTC.

This chain uses TRBV5-5 with TRBJ1-4, with D uncertain. Per germline, CDR1 SGHKS and CDR2 YYEKEE (reference sequence). CDR3 length: 13 residues. Trimming removed 2 bases at V and 8 bases at J, with 10 bases between. The CDR3 sequence is CASSLIHNEKLFF. CDR3 sequence (DNA): TGTGCCAGCAGCTTAATCCACAACGAAAAACTGTTTTTT.

About this clone: The same CDR3 also results from other DNA sequences found in this sample. CDR3 amino acids: CASSLSGVDTEAFF. Written as DNA, the CDR3 is TGCGCCAGCAGCTTATCCGGGGTGGACACTGAAGCTTTCTTT. The V and J genes are TRBV5-1 and TRBJ1-1; no clear D gene. Germline V CDR1 and CDR2: SGHRS, YFSETQ. V gave up 2 bases and J gave up 3 bases, with 11 bases separating them. The CDR3 has 14 residues.

This clone occurred a few times. The chain links TRBV18 to TRBJ1-1; 9 bases match TRBD1. Germline V gene sequence: CDR1 KGHSH, CDR2 LQKENI. This CDR3 spans 14 amino acids. Losses at the gene ends were 5 bases for V and 3 bases for J; bases not matched to a gene: 4. For the CDR3, the DNA is TGTGCCAGCTCATCCTACAGGGGGCACACTGAAGCTTTCTTT. Its translation is CASSSYRGHTEAFF. Drawing the rest from reference TRBV18 and TRBJ1-1, the complete variable domain is NAGVMQNPRHLVRRRGQEARLRCSPMKGHSHVYWYRQLPEEGLKFMVYLQKENIIDESGMPKERFSAEFPKEGPSILRIQQVVRGDSAAYFCASSSYRGHTEAFFGQGTRLTVV.

This clone was counted a few times. The rearrangement uses TRBV19 and TRBJ1-5, with D perhaps matching TRBD1 (6 bases). V dropped 5 bases and J dropped 2 bases, with 7 bases sitting between them. This CDR3 has 13 residues. Germline V gene sequence: CDR1 LNHDA, CDR2 SQIVND (reference sequence). The CDR3 DNA follows: TGTGCCAGTAGTCACAGGGGCAATCAGCCCCAGCATTTT. This translates into CASSHRGNQPQHF.

This chain connects TRBV19 to TRBJ1-5, with D unresolved. Germline V gene sequence: CDR1 LNHDA, CDR2 SQIVND (reference sequence). The CDR3 length is 13 residues. The V end was cut by 3 bases, the J end by 1 base, with 4 bases between. CDR3 sequence reads: CASSIESNQPQHF. In DNA, the CDR3 is TGTGCCAGTAGTATCGAGAGCAATCAGCCCCAGCATTTT.

CDR3 bases: TGTGCCTGGACGACTAGCGGGGGGTACGAGCAGTACTTC. Protein: CAWTTSGGYEQYF. V and J are TRBV30 and TRBJ2-7; 13 bases map to TRBD2. Trimming at V came to 4 bases and at J to 4 bases, leaving 1 base not matched to a gene. Per the germline V gene, CDR1 is GTSNPN and CDR2 is SVGIG (reference sequence). The CDR3 contains 13 residues.

CDR3 residues: CAWSVAGYGYGYTF. CDR3 nucleotides: TGTGCCTGGAGTGTCGCAGGTTATGGCTATGGCTACACCTTC. V and J are TRBV30 and TRBJ1-2, with D unclear. Germline assignment: CDR1 GTSNPN and CDR2 SVGIG (reference sequence). CDR3 size: 14 residues. V lost 0 bases and J lost 4, with 12 bases in between.

CDR3 sequence reads: CASSHPGGTSGRAGSYEQYF. The CDR3 DNA follows: TGCGCCAGCAGCCATCCGGGCGGGACTAGCGGGAGGGCAGGCTCCTACGAGCAGTACTTC. The gene calls are TRBV4-1 and TRBJ2-7, with 16 bases fitting TRBD2. The CDR3 sequence is 20 residues long. The germline V gene encodes CDR1 MGHRA and CDR2 YSYEKL. Trimming at V came to 3 bases and at J to 0 bases, leaving 11 bases not matched to a gene.

J is TRBJ1-3 and V is TRBV7-9, with D perhaps matching TRBD1 (5 bases). The CDR3 sequence is 16 residues long. Trimming removed 3 bases at V and 2 bases at J, with 14 bases between. Germline V gives CDR1 SEHNR, CDR2 FQNEAQ (reference sequence). DNA for the CDR3: TGTGCCAGCAGCTTCCGCAGGGTAAATACTGGAAACACCATATATTTT. It specifies CASSFRRVNTGNTIYF.

In its sample, this clone was seen once. The J gene is TRBJ2-2, the V gene TRBV6-6; D is perhaps TRBD1 (5 bases). The CDR3 consists of 13 residues. The ends were cut back, 6 bases at V and 2 bases at J, with 7 bases in the middle. Germline assignment: CDR1 MNHNY and CDR2 SVGAGI (reference sequence). The CDR3 DNA reads as TGTGCCAGCAGGCAGGGTAACACCGGGGAGCTGTTTTTT. Its translation is CASRQGNTGELFF.

This clone was observed a single time. V and J are TRBV5-1 and TRBJ2-2, with TRBD2 identical over 12 bases. The junction had 8 bases not matched to a gene; V was cut back by 2 bases and J by 6 bases. From germline, CDR1 is SGHRS and CDR2 YFSETQ. The CDR3 is made up of 17 amino acids. The DNA for the CDR3 is TGCGCCAGCAGCTTCCGTCTAGCGGGGGGGTCGGCCGGGGAGCTGTTTTTT. The encoded protein is CASSFRLAGGSAGELFF.

The chain links TRBV6-5 to TRBJ1-5; perhaps TRBD1 as D (6 bases). V was shortened by 6 bases and J by 0 bases, with 12 bases between the two germline ends. The CDR3 sequence is 15 residues long. In germline, CDR1 is MNHEY, CDR2 SVGAGI. In nucleotides, the CDR3 is TGTGCCAGCAGAGGGAACAGGGCTAGCAATCAGCCCCAGCATTTT. Its translation: CASRGNRASNQPQHF.

J is TRBJ1-2 and V is TRBV5-1; TRBD1 aligns across 9 bases. CDR1 and CDR2 (germline): SGHRS, YFSETQ. Trimming at V came to 5 bases and at J to 4 bases, leaving 6 bases not matched to a gene. The CDR3 extends over 14 amino acids. The CDR3 sequence: CASRPGTGFYGYTF. The DNA for the CDR3 is TGCGCCAGCAGACCCGGGACAGGGTTCTATGGCTACACCTTC.

This clone occurred a few times. The chain combines TRBV19 with TRBJ2-5; weak D call: TRBD1 (6 bases). The J call may be incorrect, as the DNA end agrees better with TRBJ2-7. Germline V gives CDR1 LNHDA, CDR2 SQIVND (reference sequence). The CDR3 runs to 15 residues. CDR3 protein: CASSNRPDRFDEQYF. CDR3 DNA: TGTGCCAGTAGTAACCGGCCCGACAGGTTCGACGAGCAGTACTTC.

In this sample, this clone turned up once. The V gene is TRBV7-8, the J gene TRBJ2-7, with D hard to call. CDR1 is SGHVS and CDR2 is FQNEAQ in the germline V gene. The CDR3 extends over 14 amino acids. Between the trimmed V and J ends, which lost 2 bases and 2 bases, there was a span of 10 bases. The CDR3 sequence is CASSLQYATYEQYF. DNA for the CDR3: TGTGCCAGCAGCTTACAGTATGCAACCTACGAGCAGTACTTC.

The genes are TRBV2 and TRBJ1-5; D is unclear. V lost 1 base to trimming and J lost 1 base, with 5 bases between them. CDR1 and CDR2 (germline): SNHLY, FYNNEI. The CDR3 is 14 amino acids. The CDR3: CASSEGGSNQPQHF. The CDR3 nucleotides are TGTGCCAGCAGTGAAGGAGGGAGCAATCAGCCCCAGCATTTT.

The chain uses TRBV19 and TRBJ2-5, with 7 nucleotides matching TRBD1. Germline CDR1 and CDR2: LNHDA and SQIVND (reference sequence). V dropped 6 bases and J dropped 6; count of bases not matched to a gene: 7. CDR3 size: 13 residues. Here the CDR3 reads CASSNGQAQTQYF. The CDR3 coding sequence is TGTGCCAGTAGCAATGGACAGGCGCAGACCCAGTACTTC.